Following are 2 T cell receptor beta chains from one sample sequenced in a study of T cells after posttransplantation cyclophosphamide. TCRdb's copy holds only in-frame clones and misses some; the assay was immunoSEQ multiplex PCR. The data hold about 66,000 clones, with around 95% observed a single time. Input material: PBMCs. These receptors all come from a woman under 40 in good health and a related stem cell transplant donor.

CDR3 residues: CSVADSYSNQPQHF. The CDR3 bases are TGCAGCGTTGCGGACAGTTATAGCAATCAGCCCCAGCATTTT. The V gene is TRBV29-1, the J gene TRBJ1-5; tentative D call: TRBD1 (6 bases). The CDR3 sequence is 14 residues long. Trimming took 4 bases from V and 0 from J, leaving 10 bases between them. The V gene's germline CDR1 is SQVTM and CDR2 ANQGSEA.

The rearrangement links TRBV7-9 to TRBJ1-2; no clear D gene. V lost 5 bases and J lost 0, with 4 bases in between. The germline gives CDR1 SEHNR, CDR2 FQNEAQ (reference sequence). The CDR3 has 12 residues. Here the CDR3 reads CASSEANYGYTF. CDR3 nucleotides: TGTGCCAGCAGCGAAGCTAACTATGGCTACACCTTC.